This T cell receptor beta chain was found in a study of beta chain features in type 1 diabetes. Germline CDR1 and CDR2: KGHSH and LQKENI. This CDR3 is built from 14 residues. Trimming removed 4 bases from V and 1 base from J; junction bases left unmatched: 1. Study-level points and caveats: Naive, central memory and Treg TCRB repertoires seemed to resemble each other more closely in patients than they did in healthy donors.

This clone was seen a handful of times. Its cognate antigen is unknown. Every isolated RNA sample was fully reverse transcribed, so sequencing captured expressed TCRB transcripts. Sequencing was performed with immunoSEQ multiplex PCR; in TCRdb, only in-frame clones are kept and a portion is missing. The sample includes about 290,000 clones, 8% of them seen just once. The source material was central memory CD4+ T cells from blood. The sequence was obtained from a woman aged 18-35 years in good health. The chain links TRBV18 to TRBJ1-5; 7 bases are a match to TRBD1. CDR3 DNA: TGTGCCAGCTCACGACAGGGAAGCAATCAGCCCCAGCATTTT. Translated: CASSRQGSNQPQHF.